These T cell receptor beta chains were read from a single sample in a study of resident and recirculating memory T cells in vitiligo. This table comes from immunoSEQ multiplex PCR, and its TCRdb copy is limited to in-frame clones, with some not included. The sample shows fewer than 85,000 clones, 90% to 95% of them seen only once. Sequencing was performed on blood. The source of these receptors is a male donor with vitiligo. CDR3s include the opening cysteine and the closing phenylalanine or tryptophan. Fields, in order: J gene, clone size, V gene, D gene, CDR3 DNA, CDR3 protein. D genes are given only for firm matches. A clone size is listed for some rows: how often the clone was seen (once, few, many), or a class if it is expanded.

TRBJ2-5 - TRBV2 TRBD1 TGTGCCAGCAGCAGCTACCAGGGGGAAACCCAGTACTTC CASSSYQGETQYF
TRBJ2-3 - TRBV4-2 TRBD1 TGTGCCAGCAGCCAGGGACAGTCTAGCACAGATACGCAGTATTTT CASSQGQSSTDTQYF
TRBJ2-1 - TRBV19 - TGTGCCAGTGGTCTGCGATTCAATGGCTACAATGAGCAGTTCTTC CASGLRFNGYNEQFF
TRBJ2-2 - TRBV7-3 TRBD2 TGTGCCAGCAGCCCGGAGCGGGGGCCCGGGGAGCTGTTTTTT CASSPERGPGELFF
TRBJ2-7 once TRBV10-3 - TGTGCCATCAGTGAACTGGTAGGGGCCTACGAGCAGTACTTC CAISELVGAYEQYF
TRBJ2-7 once TRBV28 TRBD2 TGTGCCAGCAGTTTGGCGGGGGACTCCTACGAGCAGTACTTC CASSLAGDSYEQYF
TRBJ2-3 - TRBV7-9 - TGTGCCAGCAGCTTATGGGCCAGAGGGAGTGTAGATACGCAGTATTTT CASSLWARGSVDTQYF
TRBJ1-3 - TRBV6-5 - TGTGCCAGCAGTCGGGGGGAGGGCGGAAACACCATATATTTT CASSRGEGGNTIYF
TRBJ2-3 - TRBV18 - TGTGCCAGCTCACTCCGTCCCGGCACAGATACGCAGTATTTT CASSLRPGTDTQYF
TRBJ2-7 once TRBV27 - TGTGCCAGCAGTTTTACAGCCTCCTACGAGCAGTACTTC CASSFTASYEQYF
TRBJ2-1 - TRBV28 TRBD2 TGTGCCAGCATGCTAGCGGGAGTTCAGAGGGAGCAGTTCTTC CASMLAGVQREQFF
TRBJ1-5 - TRBV28 - TGTGCCAGCCTCCACGGAGGGTGGGTAAGCAATCAGCCCCAGCATTTT CASLHGGWVSNQPQHF
TRBJ2-3 - TRBV5-1 - TGCGCCAGCAGCACGACTAGTACAGATACGCAGTATTTT CASSTTSTDTQYF
TRBJ2-1 - TRBV7-9 TRBD1 TGTGCCAGCGGGGGACAGAGTTACAATGAGCAGTTCTTC CASGGQSYNEQFF
TRBJ2-7 once TRBV9 TRBD2 TGTGCCAGCAGCCAACTAGCGGGAGGGTACGAGCAGTACTTC CASSQLAGGYEQYF
TRBJ1-1 - TRBV6-5 TRBD1 TGTGCCAGCAGTTACGCCGGGACAGGGGTCACTGAAGCTTTCTTT CASSYAGTGVTEAFF
TRBJ1-3 - TRBV30 TRBD1 TGTGCCTGGAGTGCCCTCGACAGGGGAGGGCTAGGAAACACCATATATTTT CAWSALDRGGLGNTIYF
TRBJ1-5 - TRBV7-2 TRBD1 TGTGCCAGCAGTCCCGCCGGGACAGGGGTACAGCCCCAGCATTTT CASSPAGTGVQPQHF
TRBJ1-5 - TRBV7-8 - TGTGCCAGCAGCTCACGCCCCCGCGTAGGGGTAGGAAGCAATCAGCCCCAGCATTTT CASSSRPRVGVGSNQPQHF
TRBJ2-7 - TRBV15 TRBD2 TGTGCCACCCGGGGCGGGAGCGGGTACGAGCAGTACTTC CATRGGSGYEQYF
TRBJ2-3 - TRBV5-1 - TGCGCCAGCAGCCCCGGTGGGGGGAGGAACACAGATACGCAGTATTTT CASSPGGGRNTDTQYF
TRBJ1-2 - TRBV4-1 - TGCGCCAGCAGCCAACCCCAAGCGGGCAGCGGCTACACCTTC CASSQPQAGSGYTF
TRBJ2-1 - TRBV9 - TGTGCCAGCAGCGTATACGGAGACTACAATGAGCAGTTCTTC CASSVYGDYNEQFF
TRBJ2-3 - TRBV4-1 TRBD2 TGCGCCAGCAGCCAAGTCGGTTTAGCGGGGGATGACACAGATACGCAGTATTTT CASSQVGLAGDDTDTQYF
TRBJ2-1 - TRBV5-1 - TGCGCCAGCAGCTTGGACTTTCCGCCCAATGAGCAGTTCTTC CASSLDFPPNEQFF
TRBJ2-7 - TRBV7-9 TRBD1 TGTGCCAGCAGCTTAGAGCGGACAGGGGCACACGAGCAGTACTTC CASSLERTGAHEQYF
TRBJ2-7 - TRBV2 - TGTGCCAGCGCTGATGGGGCAGACTCCTACGAGCAGTACTTC CASADGADSYEQYF
TRBJ2-7 - TRBV7-9 TRBD2 TGTGCCAGCAGCTTAGTGCGGGAGGTCTACGAGCAGTACTTC CASSLVREVYEQYF
TRBJ2-6 - TRBV19 TRBD2 TGTGCCAGTAGTTCCCTAGCGGGGGGCTCTGGGGCCAACGTCCTGACTTTC CASSSLAGGSGANVLTF
TRBJ1-5 - TRBV7-8 TRBD1 TGTGCCAGCAGCGCGACAGGGGGAAATCAGCCCCAGCATTTT CASSATGGNQPQHF
TRBJ2-7 - TRBV28 - TGTGCCAGCAGCTCCTCCACCCGGATGAGGGTATCGGACTACGAGCAGTACTTC CASSSSTRMRVSDYEQYF
TRBJ2-1 - TRBV11-3 TRBD2 TGTGCCAGCAGCTTGAGGACTAGCGGTTATCTATACAATGAGCAGTTCTTC CASSLRTSGYLYNEQFF
TRBJ2-3 - TRBV9 TRBD2 TGTGCCAGCAGCGTAGGCCCTAGCGGGAGAAGCACAGATACGCAGTATTTT CASSVGPSGRSTDTQYF
TRBJ2-7 - TRBV10-2 TRBD1 TGCGCCAGCAGCGGACAGGGGGTCCTCTACTGGGGCGAGCAGTACTTC CASSGQGVLYWGEQYF
TRBJ2-7 - TRBV30 - TGTGCCTGGAGACGACTCACGGCCTACGAGCAGTACTTC CAWRRLTAYEQYF
TRBJ2-3 - TRBV7-3 TRBD2 TGTGCCAGCAGCCCTGGACTAGGGACAGATACGCAGTATTTT CASSPGLGTDTQYF
TRBJ2-6 - TRBV10-3 - TGTGCCATCAGGGTCGAGGGATCTGGGGCCAACGTCCTGACTTTC CAIRVEGSGANVLTF
TRBJ2-7 - TRBV27 TRBD2 TGTGCCAGCAGTTTATGGCCCAACCGGGGGGAAGAGCAGTACTTC CASSLWPNRGEEQYF
TRBJ2-1 - TRBV28 - TGTGCCAGCAGTTTACCTTCTAGCCGGGTGGAGCAGTTCTTC CASSLPSSRVEQFF
TRBJ2-1 - TRBV7-2 TRBD2 TGTGCCAGCAGCAAGTGGACTAGCGGGTCGAATGAGCAGTTCTTC CASSKWTSGSNEQFF
TRBJ2-3 - TRBV13 TRBD2 TGTGCCAGCAGCCGCCGCGCTAGCGGGAGATGGGATACGCAGTATTTT CASSRRASGRWDTQYF
TRBJ2-7 - TRBV9 - TGTGCCAGCAGAGTAGGCGACGAGCAGTACTTC CASRVGDEQYF
TRBJ2-7 - TRBV4-1 - TGCGCCAGCAGCCACGGGACTGGCTACGAGCAGTACTTC CASSHGTGYEQYF
TRBJ2-1 - TRBV6-5 TRBD2 TGTGCCAGCAGTTACTCGACTAGCGGCTCCTACAATGAGCAGTTCTTC CASSYSTSGSYNEQFF
TRBJ2-1 - TRBV7-2 - TGTGCCAGCAGCTTAACTCCCAATGAGCAGTTCTTC CASSLTPNEQFF
TRBJ1-5 - TRBV2 TRBD1 TGTGCCAGCAGTGATTATGGGACAGGAAACAATCAGCCCCAGCATTTT CASSDYGTGNNQPQHF
TRBJ2-5 - TRBV28 - TGTGCCAGCAGTTTATTGCGAGGGGGAGAGACCCAGTACTTC CASSLLRGGETQYF
TRBJ1-1 once TRBV28 - TGTGCCACCGGGTACCTCATGAACACTGAAGCTTTCTTT CATGYLMNTEAFF